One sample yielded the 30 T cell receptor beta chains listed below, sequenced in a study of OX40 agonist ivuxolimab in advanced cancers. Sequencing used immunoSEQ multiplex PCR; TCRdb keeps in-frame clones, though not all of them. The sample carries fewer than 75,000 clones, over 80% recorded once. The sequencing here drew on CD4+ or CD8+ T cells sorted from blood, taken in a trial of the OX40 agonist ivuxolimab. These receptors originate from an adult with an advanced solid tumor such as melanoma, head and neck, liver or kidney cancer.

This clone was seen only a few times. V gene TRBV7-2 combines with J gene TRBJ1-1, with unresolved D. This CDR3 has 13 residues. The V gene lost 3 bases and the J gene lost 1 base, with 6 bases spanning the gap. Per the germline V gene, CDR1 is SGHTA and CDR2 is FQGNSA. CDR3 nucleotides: TGTGCCAGCAGCTTGTGGCCGAACACTGAAGCTTTCTTT. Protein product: CASSLWPNTEAFF.

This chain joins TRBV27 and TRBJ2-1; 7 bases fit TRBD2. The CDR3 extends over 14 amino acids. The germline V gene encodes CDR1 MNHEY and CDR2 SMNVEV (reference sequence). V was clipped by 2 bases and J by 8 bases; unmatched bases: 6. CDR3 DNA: TGTGCCAGCAGTTTAGGACCGGGACTATATGAGCAGTTCTTC. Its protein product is CASSLGPGLYEQFF.

The CDR3 is CASSIGQGSTGELFF. The CDR3 DNA reads as TGTGCCAGTAGTATAGGGCAGGGGTCGACCGGGGAGCTGTTTTTT. The genes are TRBV19 and TRBJ2-2; maybe TRBD1 (6 bases). Trimming left V 1 base short and J 5 bases short, with 11 bases between. The CDR3 runs to 15 residues. Germline lookup yields CDR1 LNHDA and CDR2 SQIVND (reference sequence). The whole variable domain, filled in from reference TRBV19 and TRBJ2-2, reads DGGITQSPKYLFRKEGQNVTLSCEQNLNHDAMYWYRQDPGQGLRLIYYSQIVNDFQKGDIAEGYSVSREKKESFPLTVTSAQKNPTAFYLCASSIGQGSTGELFFGEGSRLTVL.

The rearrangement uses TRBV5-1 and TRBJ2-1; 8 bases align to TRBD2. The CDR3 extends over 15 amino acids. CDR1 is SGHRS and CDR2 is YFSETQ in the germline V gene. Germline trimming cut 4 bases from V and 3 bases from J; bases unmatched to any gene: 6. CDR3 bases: TGCGCCAGCAGCCTTAGCGGGGAATACTACAATGAGCAGTTCTTC. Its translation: CASSLSGEYYNEQFF.

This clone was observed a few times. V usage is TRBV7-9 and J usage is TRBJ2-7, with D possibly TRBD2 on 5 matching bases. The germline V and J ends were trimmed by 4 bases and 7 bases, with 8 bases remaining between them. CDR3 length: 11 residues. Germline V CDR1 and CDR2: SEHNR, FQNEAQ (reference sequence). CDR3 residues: CASSYEREQYF. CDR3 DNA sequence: TGTGCCAGCAGCTACGAGCGGGAGCAGTACTTC.

The CDR3: CASSPRPGLLNTGELFF. CDR3 DNA: TGTGCCAGCTCGCCTAGGCCGGGGCTATTGAACACCGGGGAGCTGTTTTTT. The J gene is TRBJ2-2, the V gene TRBV18, with D perhaps given as TRBD1 or TRBD2 (5 bases each). V shed 6 bases and J shed 1 base, with 18 bases lying between them. CDR1 and CDR2 from the germline V gene are KGHSH and LQKENI. The CDR3 contains 17 residues.

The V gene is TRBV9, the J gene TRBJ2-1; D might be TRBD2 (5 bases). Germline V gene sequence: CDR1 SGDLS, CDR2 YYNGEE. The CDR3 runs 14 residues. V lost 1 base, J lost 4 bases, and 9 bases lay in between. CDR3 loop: CASSVTEGYNEQFF. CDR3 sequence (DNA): TGTGCCAGCAGCGTAACAGAGGGTTACAATGAGCAGTTCTTC.

As DNA, the CDR3 is TGCAGCGCCCCGATGGGGCCCATACCTAACTATGGCTACACCTTC. Its translation: CSAPMGPIPNYGYTF. The genes are TRBV29-1 and TRBJ1-2; the D gene is possibly TRBD1 (5 bases). The CDR3 loop spans 15 amino acids. Germline assignment: CDR1 SQVTM and CDR2 ANQGSEA. V dropped 7 bases and J dropped 0 bases, with 18 bases sitting between them. The full variable domain, in which reference TRBV29-1 and TRBJ1-2 provide the parts outside the CDR3, is SAVISQKPSRDICQRGTSLTIQCQVDSQVTMMFWYRQQPGQSLTLIATANQGSEATYESGFVIDKFPISRPNLTFSTLTVSNMSPEDSSIYLCSAPMGPIPNYGYTFGSGTRLTVV.

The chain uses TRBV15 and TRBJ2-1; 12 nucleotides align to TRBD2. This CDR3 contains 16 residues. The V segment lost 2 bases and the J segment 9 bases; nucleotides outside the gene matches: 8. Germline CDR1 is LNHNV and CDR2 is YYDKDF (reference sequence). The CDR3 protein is CATSRRGLAGTTEQFF. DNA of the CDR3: TGTGCCACCAGCAGAAGAGGACTAGCGGGAACCACTGAGCAGTTCTTC.

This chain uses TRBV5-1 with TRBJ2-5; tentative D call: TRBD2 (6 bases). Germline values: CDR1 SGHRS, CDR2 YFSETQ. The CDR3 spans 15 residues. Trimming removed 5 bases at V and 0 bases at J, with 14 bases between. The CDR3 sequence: CASRRSGSYQETQYF. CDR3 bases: TGCGCCAGCAGACGCAGCGGGTCCTACCAAGAGACCCAGTACTTC.

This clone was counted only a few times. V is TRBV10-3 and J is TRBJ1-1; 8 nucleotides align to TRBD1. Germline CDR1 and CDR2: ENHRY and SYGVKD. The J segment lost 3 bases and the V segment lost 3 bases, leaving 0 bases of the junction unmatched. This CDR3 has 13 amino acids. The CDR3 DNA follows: TGTGCCATCAGTGAACAGGGGGACACTGAAGCTTTCTTT. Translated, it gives CAISEQGDTEAFF.

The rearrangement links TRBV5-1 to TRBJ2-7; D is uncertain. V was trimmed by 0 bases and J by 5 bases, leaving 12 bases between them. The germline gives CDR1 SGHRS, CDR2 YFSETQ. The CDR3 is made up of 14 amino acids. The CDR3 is CASSLEGFANEQYF. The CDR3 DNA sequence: TGCGCCAGCAGCTTGGAGGGATTTGCGAACGAGCAGTACTTC.

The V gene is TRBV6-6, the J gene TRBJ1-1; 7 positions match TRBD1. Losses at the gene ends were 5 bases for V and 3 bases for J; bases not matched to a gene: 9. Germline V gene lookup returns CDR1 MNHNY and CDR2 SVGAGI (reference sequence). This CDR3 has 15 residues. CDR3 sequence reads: CASSGGPGGDTEAFF. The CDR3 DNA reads TGTGCCAGCAGTGGGGGACCAGGGGGAGACACTGAAGCTTTCTTT.

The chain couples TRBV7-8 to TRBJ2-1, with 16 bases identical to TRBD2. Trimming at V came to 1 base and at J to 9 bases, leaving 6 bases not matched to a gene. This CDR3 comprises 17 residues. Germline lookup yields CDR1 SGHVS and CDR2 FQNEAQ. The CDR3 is CASSLVSGTSGRGEQFF. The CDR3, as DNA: TGTGCCAGCAGCTTAGTATCCGGGACTAGCGGGAGGGGTGAGCAGTTCTTC.

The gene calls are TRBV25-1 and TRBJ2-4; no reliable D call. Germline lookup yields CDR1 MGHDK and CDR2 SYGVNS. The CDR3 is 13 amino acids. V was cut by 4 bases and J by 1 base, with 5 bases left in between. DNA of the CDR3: TGTGCCAGCAGTGGGGCCGCCAAAAACATTCAGTACTTC. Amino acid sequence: CASSGAAKNIQYF. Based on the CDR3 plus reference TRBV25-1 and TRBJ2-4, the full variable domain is EADIYQTPRYLVIGTGKKITLECSQTMGHDKMYWYQQDPGMELHLIHYSYGVNSTEKGDLSSESTVSRIRTEHFPLTLESARPSHTSQYLCASSGAAKNIQYFGAGTRLSVL.

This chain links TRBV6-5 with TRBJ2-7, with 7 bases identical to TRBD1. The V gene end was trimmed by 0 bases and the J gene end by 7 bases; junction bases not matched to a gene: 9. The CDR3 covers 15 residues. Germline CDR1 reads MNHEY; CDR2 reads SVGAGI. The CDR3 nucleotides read TGTGCCAGCAGTTACTCGGACAGGCTACCTCTAGAGCAGTACTTC. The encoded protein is CASSYSDRLPLEQYF.

The DNA for the CDR3 is TGCGCCAGCAGTCCCCAGGGTGGCAATCAGCCCCAGCATTTT. Protein product: CASSPQGGNQPQHF. The chain has TRBV10-2 and TRBJ1-5; possible D gene TRBD1, 5 bases. This CDR3 has 14 amino acids. Trimming took 5 bases from V and 2 from J, leaving 10 bases between them. Germline V lookup: CDR1 WSHSY, CDR2 SAAADI.

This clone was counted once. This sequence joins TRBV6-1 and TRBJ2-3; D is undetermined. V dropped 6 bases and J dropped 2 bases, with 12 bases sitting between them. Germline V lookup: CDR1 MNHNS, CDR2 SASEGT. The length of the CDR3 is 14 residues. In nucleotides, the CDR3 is TGTGCCAGCAGGGCAATCCCCTCCACAGATACGCAGTATTTT. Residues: CASRAIPSTDTQYF.

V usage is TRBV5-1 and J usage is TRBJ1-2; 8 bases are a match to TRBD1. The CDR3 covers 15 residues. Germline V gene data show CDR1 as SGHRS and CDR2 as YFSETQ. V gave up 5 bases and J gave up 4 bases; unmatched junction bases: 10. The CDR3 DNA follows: TGCGCCAGCAGAGAAGAGGACAGGGCCTCCTATGGCTACACCTTC. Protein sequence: CASREEDRASYGYTF. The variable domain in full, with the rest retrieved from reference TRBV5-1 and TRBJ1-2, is KAGVTQTPRYLIKTRGQQVTLSCSPISGHRSVSWYQQTPGQGLQFLFEYFSETQRNKGNFPGRFSGRQFSNSRSEMNVSTLELGDSALYLCASREEDRASYGYTFGSGTRLTVV.

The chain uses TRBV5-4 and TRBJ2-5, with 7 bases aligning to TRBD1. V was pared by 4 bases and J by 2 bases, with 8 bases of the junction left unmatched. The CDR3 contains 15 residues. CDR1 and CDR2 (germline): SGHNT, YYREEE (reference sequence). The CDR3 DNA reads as TGTGCCAGCAGCCGGACAGGCAGCGTTCAAGAGACCCAGTACTTC. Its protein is CASSRTGSVQETQYF.

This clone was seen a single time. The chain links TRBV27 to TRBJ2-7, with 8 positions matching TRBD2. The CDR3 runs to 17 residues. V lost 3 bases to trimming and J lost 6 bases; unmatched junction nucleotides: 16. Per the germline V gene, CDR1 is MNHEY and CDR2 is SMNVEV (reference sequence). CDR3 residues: CASSFNFEEAGAGEQYF. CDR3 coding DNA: TGTGCCAGCAGTTTTAATTTTGAAGAAGCGGGAGCGGGCGAGCAGTACTTC.

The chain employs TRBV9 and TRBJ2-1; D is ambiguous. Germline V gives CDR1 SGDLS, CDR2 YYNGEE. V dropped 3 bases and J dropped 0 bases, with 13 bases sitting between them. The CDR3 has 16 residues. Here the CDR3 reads CASSALKGGSYNEQFF. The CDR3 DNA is TGTGCCAGCAGCGCGTTGAAGGGCGGCTCCTACAATGAGCAGTTCTTC.

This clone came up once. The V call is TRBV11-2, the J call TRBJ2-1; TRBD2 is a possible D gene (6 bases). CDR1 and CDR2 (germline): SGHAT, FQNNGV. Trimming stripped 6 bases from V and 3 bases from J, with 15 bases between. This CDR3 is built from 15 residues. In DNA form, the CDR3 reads TGTGCCAGCAGTCAGGCGGGACTTAGCTACAATGAGCAGTTCTTC. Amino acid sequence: CASSQAGLSYNEQFF. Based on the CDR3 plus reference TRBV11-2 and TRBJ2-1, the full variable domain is EAGVAQSPRYKIIEKRQSVAFWCNPISGHATLYWYQQILGQGPKLLIQFQNNGVVDDSQLPKDRFSAERLKGVDSTLKIQPAKLEDSAVYLCASSQAGLSYNEQFFGPGTRLTVL.

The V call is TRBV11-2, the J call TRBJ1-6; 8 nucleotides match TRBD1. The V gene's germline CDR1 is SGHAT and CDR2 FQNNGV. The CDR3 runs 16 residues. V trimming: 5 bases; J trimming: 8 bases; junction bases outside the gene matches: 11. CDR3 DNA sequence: TGTGCCAGCAGCACCTCTCCCAGGGGGCGTGATTCACCCCTCCACTTT. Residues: CASSTSPRGRDSPLHF.

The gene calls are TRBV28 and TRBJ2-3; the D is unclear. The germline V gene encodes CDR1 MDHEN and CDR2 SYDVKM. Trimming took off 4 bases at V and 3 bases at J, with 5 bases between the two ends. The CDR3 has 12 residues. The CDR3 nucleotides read TGTGCCAGCAGTTCGCTGACAGATACGCAGTATTTT. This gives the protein CASSSLTDTQYF.

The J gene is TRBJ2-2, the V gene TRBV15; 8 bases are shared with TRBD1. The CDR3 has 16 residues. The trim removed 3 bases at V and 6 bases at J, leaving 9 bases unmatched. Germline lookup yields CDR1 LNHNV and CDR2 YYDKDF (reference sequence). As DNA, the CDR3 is TGTGCCACCAGCAGTCCCGGGACAGGACTCGCCGGGGAGCTGTTTTTT. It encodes CATSSPGTGLAGELFF.

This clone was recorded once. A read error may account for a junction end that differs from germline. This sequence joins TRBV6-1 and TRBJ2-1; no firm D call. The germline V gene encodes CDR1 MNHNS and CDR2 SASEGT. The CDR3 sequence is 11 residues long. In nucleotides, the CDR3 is TGTGCCAGCAGCTCTTACAATGGGCAGTTCTTC. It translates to CASSSYNGQFF.

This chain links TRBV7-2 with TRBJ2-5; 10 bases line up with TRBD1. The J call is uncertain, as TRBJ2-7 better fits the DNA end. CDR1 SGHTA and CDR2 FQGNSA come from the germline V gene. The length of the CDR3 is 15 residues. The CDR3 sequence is CASSFGGTGAREQYF. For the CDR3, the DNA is TGTGCCAGCAGCTTCGGCGGGACAGGGGCCCGCGAGCAGTACTTC.

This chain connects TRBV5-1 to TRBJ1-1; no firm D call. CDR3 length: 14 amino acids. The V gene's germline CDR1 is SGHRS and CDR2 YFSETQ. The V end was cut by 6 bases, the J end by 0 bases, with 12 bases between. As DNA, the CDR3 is TGCGCCAGCAAGACTCAGAACATGAACACTGAAGCTTTCTTT. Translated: CASKTQNMNTEAFF.

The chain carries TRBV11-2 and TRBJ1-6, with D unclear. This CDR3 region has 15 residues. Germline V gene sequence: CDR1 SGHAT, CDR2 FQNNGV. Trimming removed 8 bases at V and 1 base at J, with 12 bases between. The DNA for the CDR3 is TGTGCCAGCGGCGGAACGGAGTCCTATAATTCACCCCTCCACTTT. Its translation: CASGGTESYNSPLHF.